This T cell receptor beta chain comes out of a study of CD8+CD57+ T cells in acquired aplastic anemia. Study summary: DNA recovered from sorted CD4+ and CD8+ cells had a mean of approximately 3.2 ug.

Flow cytometry had shown expanded CD8+CD57+ cells in the patients chosen for sequencing. A severe acquired aplastic anemia diagnosis applied to all patients. In its sample, this clonotype was seen many times. Investigators profiled TCR beta VDJ and CDR3 from genomic DNA template. TCRdb re-called the reads through MiXCR, storing one row per CDR3 protein. The sample yields tens of thousands of distinct CDR3 sequences, 63% seen once. Trimming shortened V by 0 bases and J by 5 bases, and 4 bases separated the two germline ends. The CDR3 is made up of 12 amino acids. Germline V gene sequence: CDR1 PRHDT, CDR2 FYEKMQ (reference sequence).

Material: sorted CD4+, CD8+, or CD8+CD57+ T cells (not recorded which) from PBMCs. This receptor was taken from a human donor with aplastic anemia. V usage is TRBV13 and J usage is TRBJ2-5; D is ambiguous. CDR3 residues: CASSLGSETQYF. In nucleotides, the CDR3 is TGTGCCAGCAGCTTAGGTAGTGAGACCCAGTACTTC.